This TCR beta chain came from a study of CD8 T cells in ankylosing spondylitis. This clonotype was picked up a small number of times. Its antigen is unidentified. This CDR3 has 15 amino acids. CDR1 is SGHNT, CDR2 YYREEE, per germline (reference sequence). Trimming left V 4 bases short and J 7 bases short, with 18 bases between. Regarding the study as a whole: There was reportedly significant enrichment of clones that were disease-linked in matched ankylosing spondylitis synovial fluid. Made up of 7 to 9 highly homologous variants, a TCR beta motif appeared characteristic of ankylosing spondylitis blood.

Each TCR beta library was made by quantitative 5'-RACE that incorporated molecular barcodes. One entry per CDR3 protein, called by TCRdb with MiXCR from the 5' RACE reads. The table lists some 200,000 distinct CDR3 sequences, roughly 13% of them singletons. The sequenced sample was blood, either unsorted or a sorted T cell fraction (not recorded which). The chain couples TRBV5-4 to TRBJ2-1; maybe TRBD2 (7 bases). This receptor was taken from a male donor with ankylosing spondylitis or in good health (not recorded which). The CDR3 loop reads CASSPGGGEGNEQFF. CDR3 in DNA: TGTGCCAGCAGCCCGGGGGGCGGGGAGGGGAATGAGCAGTTCTTC.